This TCR beta chain was observed in a study of shared clonotypes between healthy human individuals (TCRdb year 2020). As for the study more broadly: The cohort included three men and a couple of women between 18 and 49 years of age. Different laboratories and diverse techniques were used to prepare libraries and sequence TCR repertoires, to increase sequencing depth and limit assay-specific biases. Leukapheresis yielded between about 0.8 and 8.9 billion PBMCs per donor. Per donor, three plates each were used for CD4 naive and CD4 memory, two for CD8 naive, and one for CD8 memory. To estimate repertoire size and how much clonotype sharing occurs between individuals, the study deeply sequenced the blood TCR repertoires of five healthy adults.

Healthy HIV-negative adults with no recently reported acute infections or vaccinations were included as donors. All donors were Caucasian adults living in Nashville, Tennessee, USA. CD8 memory samples consisted of magnetically selected CD45RO+ cells combined with CCR7-negative CD45RA+ effector memory (TemRA) cells. Blood was obtained by leukapheresis, after which PBMCs were separated by Ficoll-Histopaque density gradient centrifugation and cryopreserved in liquid nitrogen vapor phase. Purity and quantity of every magnetically sorted T cell population were checked by analytical flow cytometry. From each sorted fraction, genomic DNA was isolated and quantified by UV absorbance on a Nanodrop 2000c. The CDR3 measures 13 amino acids from cysteine to phenylalanine. Only the CDR3 DNA is retained, 39 bases long and in frame from the first base. The CDR1 and CDR2 encoded by the germline V gene are MNHEY and SVGAGI. V and J lose 2 bases and 12 bases, and a span of 14 bases separates them.

Broad study findings and their caveats: When a handful of donors were compared, the shared fraction of clonotypes was about 5.5% for naive CD4, more than 3% for naive CD8, roughly 2.5% for memory CD4, and about 0.36% for memory CD8. Larger estimated clonotype richness was generally found for naive subsets than for memory subsets. Sampling was restricted to blood, and TCR repertoires in tissue are likely to differ from TCR repertoires in blood. Rarefaction of sorted-subset datasets indicated incomplete sequencing despite the large sequencing depth. Based on pairwise subsampling, the degree of clonotype sharing among donors was expected to be affected by sequencing depth. Compared with non-shared clonotypes, clonotypes shared by all four sorted-subset donors had higher generation probabilities. Because the study included a small number of donors, the genetic and exposure-history diversity represented was limited.

To note about this clone: Its antigen remains undetermined. No quality values exist for individual bases; no much larger clone is one base distant.

Using the deep immunoSEQ assay, TCR CDR3 regions were amplified from genomic DNA by multiplex PCR. Extracted genomic DNA from each cell subset was spread evenly across all wells of several immunoSEQ 96-well plates, with each plate serving as a replicate. For sorted subsets, around 0.2 ug genomic DNA, equal to about 30,000 T cell genomes, was loaded into each replicate PCR. The purified libraries were quantified using a Qubit 3.0 fluorometer, sized with a Bioanalyzer 2100, and then quantified again using the KAPA Library Quantification kit. Every immunoSEQ 96-well plate was sequenced on a separate single-read 150-cycle Illumina NextSeq 550 flow cell. On the study's bioinformatics: Because the immunoSEQ output included only junctional sequences and no quality scores, the filtering could not be the same as the filtering used for full-length reads. To assign V/J genes and CDR3, sequences were annotated against IMGT germline references using PyIR, a Python wrapper for IgBLAST v1.9. Any read was removed if the V/J assignment was weak (E-value above 1e-6), the CDR3 was missing, or the read contained stop codons, out-of-frame junctions, or ambiguous translated residues. V3J clonotypes were defined by identical inferred V gene, J gene, and CDR3 amino acid sequence. Percentage overlap between repertoires was computed as shared unique clonotypes divided by the size of the smaller repertoire. Three approaches were used to assess repertoire richness: RTK rarefaction, the Chao1 estimator, and Recon v2.1 estimates of unobserved clonotypes. Generation probabilities were computed with OLGA for all TCRbeta clonotypes obtained by the gDNA method from several donors. Drawn from immuneACCESS, this table holds only the in-frame rearrangements with V and J called that TCRdb kept. Clones are partly lost; checked studies trace under half to an unresolved V gene and leave the rest unexplained. V and J calls and clone size are as listed in that table; D and trimming were resolved from the DNA. The sample contains under 150,000 clones, around 66% of them found a single time. The ten most abundant clones make up 20% to 25% of the sample.

Recombination connected TRBV6-5 to TRBJ2-1, and perhaps TRBD1 as D gene, on 6 matching bases. The origin of this receptor is a woman in her twenties or thirties in good health. Sequencing was performed on memory CD8+ T cells sorted from blood. In light of the paper, this sample's cell subset or site label describes: CD45RO+ cells pooled with CCR7-negative TemRA cells. The DNA is as follows: TGTGCCAGCAGTTACGATACAGGGATTGGGCAGTTCTTC. Translated, this is CASSYDTGIGQFF.